The T cell receptor (beta chain) under discussion was sequenced for a study of cytomegalovirus exposure and HLA in healthy donors. Findings of the study overall: A few chains tied to CMV proved CMV antigen-specific in vitro. 150 or so TCR beta chains were listed as cytomegalovirus-associated. Subsequent analysis revealed that first-cohort TCR clusters tended to co-occur in the 130 or so validation repertoires.

Generated by immunoSEQ multiplex PCR, the TCRdb table keeps only in-frame clones and is missing some. Among roughly 330,000 clones listed, 87% were seen once. Notes on this clone: Its cognate antigen is unknown.

The CDR3 covers 15 residues. The V gene's germline CDR1 is LNHDA and CDR2 SQIVND (reference sequence). Trimming removed 2 bases at V and 3 bases at J, with 14 bases between. The receptor was isolated from a young woman in good health and CMV-seropositive. The chain combines TRBV19 with TRBJ2-7; TRBD2 is a possible D gene (5 bases). The sample consisted of PBMCs. The CDR3 reads CASSIRLLDYYEQYF. CDR3 sequence (DNA): TGTGCCAGTAGTATAAGGCTACTAGATTACTACGAGCAGTACTTC. Based on the CDR3 plus reference TRBV19 and TRBJ2-7, the full variable domain is DGGITQSPKYLFRKEGQNVTLSCEQNLNHDAMYWYRQDPGQGLRLIYYSQIVNDFQKGDIAEGYSVSREKKESFPLTVTSAQKNPTAFYLCASSIRLLDYYEQYFGPGTRLTVT.